The entry that follows covers one T cell receptor beta chain sequence. Its antigen is not identified. Here immunoSEQ multiplex PCR was the method, and the copy in TCRdb shows in-frame clones only, minus some. Altogether some 60,000 clones are present, 90% to 95% being singletons, with the ten largest covering approximately 18%. The CDR3 covers 13 residues. V was clipped by 2 bases and J by 5 bases, with 7 bases between them. In germline, CDR1 is MDHEN, CDR2 SYDVKM. This specimen belongs to a study of OX40 agonist ivuxolimab in advanced cancers. In the study overall: Patients with prior anti-PD-1, anti-PD-L1 or anti-CTLA-4 therapy were eligible; approximately 40% had some.

People who had autoimmune disease history or systemic immunosuppression were excluded. Findings and caveats of the study: Dose levels from 0.1 to 3.0 mg/kg saw CD4+ and CD8+ blood T cells expand clonally by week 6.

The chain uses TRBV28 and TRBJ1-5; D may be TRBD1 (5 bases). The origin of this receptor is an adult with an advanced solid tumor such as melanoma, head and neck, liver or kidney cancer. The sequencing used CD4+ or CD8+ T cells sorted from blood, collected in a trial of the OX40 agonist ivuxolimab. The CDR3 DNA reads TGTGCCAGCAGTTTACCGGGGGATCAGCCCCAGCATTTT. It translates to CASSLPGDQPQHF.